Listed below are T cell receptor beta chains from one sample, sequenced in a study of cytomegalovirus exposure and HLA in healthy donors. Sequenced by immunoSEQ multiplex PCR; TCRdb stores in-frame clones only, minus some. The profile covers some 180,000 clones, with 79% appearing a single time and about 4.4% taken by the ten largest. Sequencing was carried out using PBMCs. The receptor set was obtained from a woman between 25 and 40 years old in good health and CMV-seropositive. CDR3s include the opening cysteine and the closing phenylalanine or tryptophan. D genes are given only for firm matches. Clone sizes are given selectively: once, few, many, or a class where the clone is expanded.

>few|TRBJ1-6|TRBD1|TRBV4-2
TGTGCCAGCAGCCAAGATTGGACAGGGGGCTTTAATTCACCCCTCCACTTT
CASSQDWTGGFNSPLHF
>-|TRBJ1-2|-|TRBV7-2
TGTGCCAGTTCCAATGGGGTGGGGGCCAATGGCTACACCTTC
CASSNGVGANGYTF
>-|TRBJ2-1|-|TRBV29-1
TGCAGCGTTGATAAAGCGGATACCTACAATGAGCAGTTCTTC
CSVDKADTYNEQFF
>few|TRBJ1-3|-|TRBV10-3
TGTGCCATCAGGGGGAGCGACGGAGTGGGCAGCTCTGGAAACACCATATATTTT
CAIRGSDGVGSSGNTIYF
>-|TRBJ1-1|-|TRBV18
TGTGCCAGCTCCCCGGGACAATGGAACACTGAAGCTTTCTTT
CASSPGQWNTEAFF
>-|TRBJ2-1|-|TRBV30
TGTGCCTGGTTAAGGACACCCTACAATGAGCAGTTCTTC
CAWLRTPYNEQFF
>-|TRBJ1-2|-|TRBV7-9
TGTGCCAGCAGCTTAGGGCAGGGGAGTAACTATGGCTACACCTTC
CASSLGQGSNYGYTF
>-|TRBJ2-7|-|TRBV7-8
TGTGCCAGCAGCTTAGAATCCCCCTTTAATCCGGGCGAGCAGTACTTC
CASSLESPFNPGEQYF
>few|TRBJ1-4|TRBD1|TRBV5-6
TGTGCCAGCAGCCCTACGGGACAGGATAAACTGTTTTTT
CASSPTGQDKLFF
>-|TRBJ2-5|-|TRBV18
TGTGCCAGCTCACCACCGAACCCAGGGGGGGAGACCCAGTACTTC
CASSPPNPGGETQYF
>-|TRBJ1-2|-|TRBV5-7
TGTGCCAGCAGCTTGTACTGGGAGGAGTCGTACGGCTACACCTTC
CASSLYWEESYGYTF
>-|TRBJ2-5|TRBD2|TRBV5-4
TGTGCCAGCAGCTCAGGACTAGTTGGAGAGACCCAGTACTTC
CASSSGLVGETQYF
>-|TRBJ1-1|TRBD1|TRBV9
TGTGCCAGCAGAGGACAGGGTAACACTGAAGCTTTCTTT
CASRGQGNTEAFF
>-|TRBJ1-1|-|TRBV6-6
TGTGCCAGCAGTTTGCCCAGGGAACTGAACACTGAAGCTTTCTTT
CASSLPRELNTEAFF
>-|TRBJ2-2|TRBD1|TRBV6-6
TGTGCCAGCGGAGGTCAGGGGGAAAACACCGGGGAGCTGTTTTTT
CASGGQGENTGELFF
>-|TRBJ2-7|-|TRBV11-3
TGTGCCAGCAGCTTGGTAGCGACCTACGAGCAGTACTTC
CASSLVATYEQYF
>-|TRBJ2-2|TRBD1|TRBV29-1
TGCAGCGCAGGGGGCGGCGGGGAGCTGTTTTTT
CSAGGGGELFF
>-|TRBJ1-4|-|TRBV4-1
TGCGCCAGCAGCCACCCTGATCGAAAGGGGCTGTTTTTT
CASSHPDRKGLFF
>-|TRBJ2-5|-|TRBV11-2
TGTGCCAGCAGCCAGGGGGGACACCAGAAGTACTTC
CASSQGGHQKYF
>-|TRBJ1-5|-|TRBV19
TGTGCCAGTAGTATACCAGGGTCTCAGCCCCAGCATTTT
CASSIPGSQPQHF
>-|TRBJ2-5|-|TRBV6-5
TGTGCCAGCAGCCGCGCCCCCGCCCAGTACTTC
CASSRAPAQYF
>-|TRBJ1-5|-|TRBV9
TGTGCCAGCAGCGGAGGGGTGGGGGGTCTCGGCAATCAGCCCCAGCATTTT
CASSGGVGGLGNQPQHF
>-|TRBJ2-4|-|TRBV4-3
TGCGCCAGCCCCCTGCGCGGAGTACCACCTATCCATAAAAACATTCAGTACTTC
CASPLRGVPPIHKNIQYF
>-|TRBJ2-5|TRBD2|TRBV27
TGTGCCACCGGACTAGCGGGAGGACAAGAGACCCAGTACTTC
CATGLAGGQETQYF
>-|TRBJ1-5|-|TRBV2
TGTGCCAGCAGTCGGACTGCCGCTGGCCAGCCCCAGCATTTT
CASSRTAAGQPQHF
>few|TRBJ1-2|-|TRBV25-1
TGTGCCAGCAGTGAATGGGTACAGGGCTACACCTTC
CASSEWVQGYTF
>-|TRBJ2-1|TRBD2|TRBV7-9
TGTGCCAGCAGTCGGACTAGCGGGGGACATGAGCAGTTCTTC
CASSRTSGGHEQFF
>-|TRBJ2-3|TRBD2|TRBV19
TGTGCCAGTAGTATAGATCGGTTTGCGGGGGACACAGATACGCAGTATTTT
CASSIDRFAGDTDTQYF
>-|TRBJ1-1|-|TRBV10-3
TGTGCCATCAGTTTGGCTCCGGGGGACACTGAAGCTTTCTTT
CAISLAPGDTEAFF
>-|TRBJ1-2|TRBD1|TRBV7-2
TGTGCCAGCAGCCCGGGACAGGGGTACCATGGCTACACCTTC
CASSPGQGYHGYTF
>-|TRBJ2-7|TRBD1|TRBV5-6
TGTGCCAGCAGGCCCAGGGGGATTCCCTACGAGCAGTACTTC
CASRPRGIPYEQYF
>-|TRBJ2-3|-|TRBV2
TGTGCCAGCAGCCTCCACAACGGGAAGATCAGCACAGATACGCAGTATTTT
CASSLHNGKISTDTQYF
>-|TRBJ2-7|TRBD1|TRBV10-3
TGTGCCATCAGTACAGGGGTTCGCGACGAGCAGTACTTC
CAISTGVRDEQYF
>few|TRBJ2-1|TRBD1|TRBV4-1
TGCGCCAGCAAAAGGACAGGGTCCAATGAGCAGTTCTTC
CASKRTGSNEQFF
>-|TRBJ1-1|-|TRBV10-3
TGTGCCGTTCGTATGGGGGGTGAAGCTTTCTTT
CAVRMGGEAFF
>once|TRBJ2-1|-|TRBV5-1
TGCGCCAGCAGCTTGAACGGGAACTCCTACAATGAGCAGTTCTTC
CASSLNGNSYNEQFF
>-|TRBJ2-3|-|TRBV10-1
TGCGCCAGCAGAGGGGCTTTTAGCACAGATACGCAGTATTTT
CASRGAFSTDTQYF
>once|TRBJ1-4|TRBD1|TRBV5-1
TGCGCCAGCAGCTTGGCCGGGGACAGCCCGAATGAAAAACTGTTTTTT
CASSLAGDSPNEKLFF
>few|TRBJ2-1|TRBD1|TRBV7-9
TGTGCCAGCAGTTCCGGGACAGCTTCACGTTCGAGCTCCTACAATGAGCAGTTCTTC
CASSSGTASRSSSYNEQFF
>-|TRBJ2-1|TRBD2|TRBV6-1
TGTGCCAGCAGTGAACGCGGGGGGGCCCGGGCTTATGAGCAGTTCTTC
CASSERGGARAYEQFF
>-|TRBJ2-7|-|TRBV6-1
TGTGCCAGCAGTGAGATGCAGGGGCTCAGCTCCTACGAGCAGTACTTC
CASSEMQGLSSYEQYF
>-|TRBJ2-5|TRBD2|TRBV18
TGTGCCAGCTCACCCCCACTAGCGGAACTTGAGACCCAGTACTTC
CASSPPLAELETQYF
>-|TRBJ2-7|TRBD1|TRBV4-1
TGCGCCAGCAACCACCGTCAGGGGGCCTCCTACGAGCAGTACTTC
CASNHRQGASYEQYF
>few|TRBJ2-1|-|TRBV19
TGTGCCAGTAGTATAGGGCTCAATGAGCAGTTCTTC
CASSIGLNEQFF
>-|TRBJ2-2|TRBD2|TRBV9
TGTGCCAGCAGCGTATCGACTAGCGGGAGGGCCAGTAACACCGGGGAGCTGTTTTTT
CASSVSTSGRASNTGELFF
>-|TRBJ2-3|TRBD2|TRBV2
TGTGCCAGCAGACCCGGGATAGCGGGAGGAAGCACAGATACGCAGTATTTT
CASRPGIAGGSTDTQYF
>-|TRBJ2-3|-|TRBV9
TGTGCCAGCAGCGTCGAGGGCCATAGTCGCCCAGATACGCAGTATTTT
CASSVEGHSRPDTQYF
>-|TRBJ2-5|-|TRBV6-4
TGTGCCAGCAGTCAGGGTCCCCTCGAGACCCAGTACTTC
CASSQGPLETQYF
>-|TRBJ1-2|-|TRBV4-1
TGCGCCAGCAGCCAACCGGACGGGGAGGGCCTCTATGGCTACACCTTC
CASSQPDGEGLYGYTF
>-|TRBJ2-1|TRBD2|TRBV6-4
TGTGCCAGCAGTGAGCGGGAGGGCTCCTACAATGAGCAGTTCTTC
CASSEREGSYNEQFF
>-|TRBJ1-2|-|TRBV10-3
TGTGCCATCAGTGAGGGGGGGTATGGCTACACCTTC
CAISEGGYGYTF